The entry below describes one T cell receptor beta chain. This sample was taken from a study of blood T cell repertoires in COVID-19. Across the study: Nucleic acid was either cDNA or gDNA, and it came from T cells, B-cell-depleted T cells, or PBMCs.

Profiled with immunoSEQ multiplex PCR; TCRdb holds only in-frame clones, not every one. The profile shows under 250,000 clones, roughly 88% of them singletons. Across about two dozen US areas, participants ranged in age from 18 to 89 years. Participants' own reports of clinical history determined their cohort assignment. Within the 2 weeks before study entry, each person in the exposed group met a COVID-19 case. The CDR3 covers 14 residues. V lost 2 bases and J lost 3, with 11 bases in between. In germline, CDR1 is SGHNT, CDR2 YYREEE (reference sequence). The sample comprised PBMCs or T cells enriched from blood (not recorded which). This receptor was obtained from a woman aged 30 to 39 who had been exposed to COVID-19. V and J are TRBV5-4 and TRBJ1-1; possible D gene TRBD1, 6 bases. The CDR3 sequence: CASSFKQGHTEAFF. The CDR3 DNA is TGTGCCAGCAGCTTTAAACAGGGCCACACTGAAGCTTTCTTT.